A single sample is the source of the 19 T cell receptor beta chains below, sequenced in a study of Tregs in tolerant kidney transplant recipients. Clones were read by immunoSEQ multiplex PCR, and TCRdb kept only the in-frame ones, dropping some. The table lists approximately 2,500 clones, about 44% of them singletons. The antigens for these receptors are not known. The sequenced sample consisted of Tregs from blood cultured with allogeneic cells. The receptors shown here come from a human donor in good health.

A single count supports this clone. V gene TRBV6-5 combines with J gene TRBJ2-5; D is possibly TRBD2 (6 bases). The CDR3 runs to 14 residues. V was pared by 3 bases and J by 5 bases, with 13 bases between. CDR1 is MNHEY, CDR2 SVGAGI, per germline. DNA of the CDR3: TGTGCCAGCAGTTATGGAGGGGTCCGGGAGACCCAGTACTTC. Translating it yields CASSYGGVRETQYF.

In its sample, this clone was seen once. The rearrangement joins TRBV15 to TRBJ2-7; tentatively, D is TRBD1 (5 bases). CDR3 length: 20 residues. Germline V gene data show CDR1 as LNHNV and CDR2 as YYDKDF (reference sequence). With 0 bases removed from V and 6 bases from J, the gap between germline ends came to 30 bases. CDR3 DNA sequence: TGTGCCACCAGCAGAGATCCAGGGTCTTCCTCTCTGTTTTCTTTGCGCGAGCAGTACTTC. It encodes CATSRDPGSSSLFSLREQYF.

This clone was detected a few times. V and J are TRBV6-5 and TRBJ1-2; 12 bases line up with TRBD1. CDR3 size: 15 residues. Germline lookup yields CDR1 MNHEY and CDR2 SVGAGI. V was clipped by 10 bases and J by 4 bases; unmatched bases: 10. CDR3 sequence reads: CATGSGQGAFYGYTF. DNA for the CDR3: TGTGCCACCGGTTCGGGACAGGGGGCCTTCTATGGCTACACCTTC.

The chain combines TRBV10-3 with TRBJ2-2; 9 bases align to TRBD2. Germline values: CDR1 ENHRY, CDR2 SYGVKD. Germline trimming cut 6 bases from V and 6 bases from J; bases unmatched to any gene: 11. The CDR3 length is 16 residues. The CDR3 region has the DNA TGTGCCATCAGCCGATTGTCTAGCGGGACCGCCGGGGAGCTGTTTTTT. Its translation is CAISRLSSGTAGELFF.

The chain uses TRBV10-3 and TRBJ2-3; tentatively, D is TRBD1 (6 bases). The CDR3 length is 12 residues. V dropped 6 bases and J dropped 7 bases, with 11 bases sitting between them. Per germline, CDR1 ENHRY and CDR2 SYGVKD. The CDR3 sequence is CAIRATGNTQYF. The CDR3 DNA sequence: TGTGCCATCAGGGCGACAGGTAATACGCAGTATTTT.

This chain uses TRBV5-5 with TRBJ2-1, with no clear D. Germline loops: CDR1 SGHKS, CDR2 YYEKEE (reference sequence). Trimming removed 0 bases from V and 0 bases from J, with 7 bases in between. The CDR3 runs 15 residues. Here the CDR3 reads CASSLEQSSYNEQFF. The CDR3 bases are TGTGCCAGCAGCTTGGAACAAAGCTCCTACAATGAGCAGTTCTTC.

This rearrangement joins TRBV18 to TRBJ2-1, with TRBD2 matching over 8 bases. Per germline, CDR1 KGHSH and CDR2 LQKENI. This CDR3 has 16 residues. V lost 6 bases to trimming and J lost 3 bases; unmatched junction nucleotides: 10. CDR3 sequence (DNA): TGTGCCAGCTCCCTATCTACGGGAGGGGGCTACAATGAGCAGTTCTTC. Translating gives CASSLSTGGGYNEQFF.

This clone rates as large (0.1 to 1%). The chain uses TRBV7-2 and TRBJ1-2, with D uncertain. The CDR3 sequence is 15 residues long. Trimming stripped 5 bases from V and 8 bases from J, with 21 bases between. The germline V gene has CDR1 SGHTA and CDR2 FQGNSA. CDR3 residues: CASSPESRVRLGYTF. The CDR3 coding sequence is TGTGCCAGCAGCCCTGAGAGTCGGGTTAGGTTGGGCTACACCTTC.

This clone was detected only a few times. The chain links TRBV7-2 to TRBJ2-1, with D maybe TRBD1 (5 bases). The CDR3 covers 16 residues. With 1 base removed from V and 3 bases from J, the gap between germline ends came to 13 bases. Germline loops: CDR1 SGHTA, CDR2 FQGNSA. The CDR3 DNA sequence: TGTGCCAGCAGCTTAGAAGGGGCGGTGAACTACAATGAGCAGTTCTTC. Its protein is CASSLEGAVNYNEQFF. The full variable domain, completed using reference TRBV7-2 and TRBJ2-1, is GAGVSQSPSNKVTEKGKDVELRCDPISGHTALYWYRQSLGQGLEFLIYFQGNSAPDKSGLPSDRFSAERTGGSVSTLTIQRTQQEDSAVYLCASSLEGAVNYNEQFFGPGTRLTVL.

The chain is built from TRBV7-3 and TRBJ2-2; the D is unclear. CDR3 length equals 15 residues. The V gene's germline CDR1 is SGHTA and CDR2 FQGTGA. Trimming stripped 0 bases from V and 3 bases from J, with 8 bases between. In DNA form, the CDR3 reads TGTGCCAGCAGCTTAACGCTACAGTACACCGGGGAGCTGTTTTTT. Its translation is CASSLTLQYTGELFF.

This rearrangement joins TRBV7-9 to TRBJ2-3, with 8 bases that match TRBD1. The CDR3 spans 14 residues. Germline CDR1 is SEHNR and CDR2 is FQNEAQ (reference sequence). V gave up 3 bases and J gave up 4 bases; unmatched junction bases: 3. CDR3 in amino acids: CASSLQGAADTQYF. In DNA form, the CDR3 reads TGTGCCAGCAGCTTGCAGGGGGCAGCAGATACGCAGTATTTT.

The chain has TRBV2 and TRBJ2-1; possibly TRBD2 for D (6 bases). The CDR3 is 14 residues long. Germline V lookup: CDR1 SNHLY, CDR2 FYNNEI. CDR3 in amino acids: CAGGGSSSYNEQFF. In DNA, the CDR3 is TGTGCTGGGGGAGGCTCGAGCTCCTACAATGAGCAGTTCTTC.

CDR3 in DNA: TGCAGCGTTGAAGACCACCAGGGTACTAACTATGGCTACACCTTC. Amino acid sequence: CSVEDHQGTNYGYTF. The V and J genes are TRBV29-1 and TRBJ1-2; tentative D call: TRBD1 (5 bases). CDR1 and CDR2 (germline): SQVTM, ANQGSEA. The V end was cut by 0 bases, the J end by 0 bases, with 11 bases between. This CDR3 is built from 15 residues.

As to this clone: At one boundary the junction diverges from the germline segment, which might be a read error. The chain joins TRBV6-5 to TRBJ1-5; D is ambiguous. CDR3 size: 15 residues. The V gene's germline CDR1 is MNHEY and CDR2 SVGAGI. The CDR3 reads CAISGEGYSNQPQHF. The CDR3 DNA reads TGTGCCATCAGTGGGGAGGGTTATAGCAATCAGCCCCAGCATTTT.

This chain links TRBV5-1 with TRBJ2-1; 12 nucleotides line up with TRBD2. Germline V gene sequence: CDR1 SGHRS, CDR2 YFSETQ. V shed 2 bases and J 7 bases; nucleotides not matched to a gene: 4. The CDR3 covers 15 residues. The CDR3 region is CASSLELAGGNEQFF. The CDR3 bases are TGCGCCAGCAGCTTAGAACTAGCGGGGGGAAATGAGCAGTTCTTC.

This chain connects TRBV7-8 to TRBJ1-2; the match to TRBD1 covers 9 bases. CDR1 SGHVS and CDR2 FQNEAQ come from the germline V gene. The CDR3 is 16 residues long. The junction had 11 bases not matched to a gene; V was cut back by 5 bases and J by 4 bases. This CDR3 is CASSQTGGAEGYGYTF. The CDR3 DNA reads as TGTGCCAGCAGCCAAACAGGGGGCGCTGAGGGCTATGGCTACACCTTC.

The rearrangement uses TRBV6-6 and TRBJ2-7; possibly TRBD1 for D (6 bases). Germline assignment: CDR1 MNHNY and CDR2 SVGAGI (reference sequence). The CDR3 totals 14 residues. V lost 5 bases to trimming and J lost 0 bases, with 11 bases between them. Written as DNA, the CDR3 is TGTGCCAGCAGTCCGTACAGGGCCTCCTACGAGCAGTACTTC. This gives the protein CASSPYRASYEQYF.

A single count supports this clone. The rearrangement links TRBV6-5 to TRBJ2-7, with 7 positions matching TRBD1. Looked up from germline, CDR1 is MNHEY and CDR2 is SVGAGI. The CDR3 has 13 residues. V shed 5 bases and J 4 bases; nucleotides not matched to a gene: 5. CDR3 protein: CASSVIRGYEQYF. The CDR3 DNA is TGTGCCAGCAGTGTAATCAGGGGGTACGAGCAGTACTTC.

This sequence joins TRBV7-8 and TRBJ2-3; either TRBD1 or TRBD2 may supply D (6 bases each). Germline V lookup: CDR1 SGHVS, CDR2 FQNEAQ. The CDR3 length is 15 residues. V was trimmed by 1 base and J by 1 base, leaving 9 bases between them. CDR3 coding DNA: TGTGCCAGCAGCTTAGGGGGGGCGGGCACAGATACGCAGTATTTT. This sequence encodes CASSLGGAGTDTQYF.